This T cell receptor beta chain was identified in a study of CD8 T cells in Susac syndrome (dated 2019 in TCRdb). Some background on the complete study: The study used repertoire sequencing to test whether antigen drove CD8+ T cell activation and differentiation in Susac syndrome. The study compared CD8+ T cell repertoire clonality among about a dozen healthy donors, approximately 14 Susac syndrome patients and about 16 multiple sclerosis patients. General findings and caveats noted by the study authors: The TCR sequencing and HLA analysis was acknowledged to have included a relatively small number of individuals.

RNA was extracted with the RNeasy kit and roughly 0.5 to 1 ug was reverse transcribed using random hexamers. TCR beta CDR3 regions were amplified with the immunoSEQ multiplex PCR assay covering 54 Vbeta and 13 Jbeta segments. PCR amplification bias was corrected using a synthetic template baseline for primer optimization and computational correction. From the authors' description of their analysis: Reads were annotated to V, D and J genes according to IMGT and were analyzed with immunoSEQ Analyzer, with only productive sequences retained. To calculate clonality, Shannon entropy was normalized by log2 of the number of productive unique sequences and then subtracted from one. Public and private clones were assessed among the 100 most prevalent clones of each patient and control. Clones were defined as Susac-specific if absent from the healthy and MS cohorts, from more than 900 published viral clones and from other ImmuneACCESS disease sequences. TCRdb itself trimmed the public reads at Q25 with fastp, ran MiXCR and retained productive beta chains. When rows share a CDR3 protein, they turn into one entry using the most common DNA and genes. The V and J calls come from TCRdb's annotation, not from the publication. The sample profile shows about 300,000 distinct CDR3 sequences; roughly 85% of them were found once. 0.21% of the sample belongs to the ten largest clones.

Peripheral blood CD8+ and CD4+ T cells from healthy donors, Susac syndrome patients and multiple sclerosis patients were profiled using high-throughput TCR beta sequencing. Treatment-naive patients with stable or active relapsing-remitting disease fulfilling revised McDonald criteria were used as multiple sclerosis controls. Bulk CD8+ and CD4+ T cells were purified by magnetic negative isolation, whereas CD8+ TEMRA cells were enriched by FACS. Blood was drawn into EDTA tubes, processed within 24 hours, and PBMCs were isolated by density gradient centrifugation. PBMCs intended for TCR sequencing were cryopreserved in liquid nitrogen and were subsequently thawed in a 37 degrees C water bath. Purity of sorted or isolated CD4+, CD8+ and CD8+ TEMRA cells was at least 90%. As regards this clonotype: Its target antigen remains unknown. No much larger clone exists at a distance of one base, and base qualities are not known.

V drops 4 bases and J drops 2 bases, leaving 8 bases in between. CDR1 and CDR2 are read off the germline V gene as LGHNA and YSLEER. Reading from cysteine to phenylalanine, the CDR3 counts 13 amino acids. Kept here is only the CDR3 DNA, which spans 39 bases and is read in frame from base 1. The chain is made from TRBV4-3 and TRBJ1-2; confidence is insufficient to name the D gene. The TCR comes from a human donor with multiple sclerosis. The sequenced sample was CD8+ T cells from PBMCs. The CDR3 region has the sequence CASSPGTNYGYTF. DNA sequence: TGCGCCAGCAGCCCCGGCACGAACTATGGCTACACCTTC.